A single sample gave rise to the 14 T cell receptor beta chains below, sequenced in a study of a mutant IDH1 vaccine in newly diagnosed glioma. Time point noted: baseline, week 1 (first vaccination visit). Specified treatment: pre-vaccination baseline after standard-of-care therapy. Method: immunoSEQ multiplex PCR; TCRdb's copy keeps in-frame clones and lacks some. Found here are under 25,000 clones, 93% of them singletons; the top ten hold about 1.2%. The specimen comprised PBMCs, sampled from a glioma patient treated with radiotherapy, temozolomide or both. The receptors originated from a man aged 40-49 years with glioma.

There are a few counts of this clone. This chain links TRBV6-5 with TRBJ1-1; unclear D gene. In germline, CDR1 is MNHEY, CDR2 SVGAGI. The CDR3 totals 13 residues. Trimming took 4 bases from V and 1 from J, leaving 7 bases between them. The CDR3 loop is CASSLMSNTEAFF. The CDR3 nucleotides read TGTGCCAGCAGTTTAATGTCGAACACTGAAGCTTTCTTT.

The CDR3 DNA is TGCGCCAGCAGATCCGGGCCAACTAACACCGGGGAGCTGTTTTTT. Translation gives CASRSGPTNTGELFF. The chain couples TRBV5-1 to TRBJ2-2, with D hard to call. Germline V lookup: CDR1 SGHRS, CDR2 YFSETQ. Between the trimmed V and J ends, which lost 5 bases and 2 bases, there was a span of 13 bases. The length of the CDR3 is 15 residues.

This chain uses TRBV19 with TRBJ1-6, with unresolved D. Trimming shortened V by 4 bases and J by 8 bases, and 9 bases separated the two germline ends. CDR1 LNHDA and CDR2 SQIVND come from the germline V gene (reference sequence). The CDR3 contains 13 residues. CDR3: CASSKDVDSPLHF. CDR3 in DNA: TGTGCCAGTAGTAAGGACGTTGATTCACCCCTCCACTTT.

The chain recombines TRBV6-6 with TRBJ2-7; no definite D call. This CDR3 region has 12 residues. Germline V gives CDR1 MNHNY, CDR2 SVGAGI (reference sequence). With 5 bases removed from V and 6 bases from J, the gap between germline ends came to 11 bases. This CDR3 is CASSDGLGEQYF. CDR3 coding DNA: TGTGCCAGCAGTGACGGGCTCGGCGAGCAGTACTTC.

The chain recombines TRBV19 with TRBJ1-5; D is unresolved. Trimming pared 6 bases from V and 0 bases from J, leaving 6 bases between. CDR3 length: 13 amino acids. CDR1 and CDR2 (germline): LNHDA, SQIVND (reference sequence). The CDR3 loop reads CASRDLSNQPQHF. CDR3 sequence (DNA): TGTGCCAGTAGGGACCTTAGCAATCAGCCCCAGCATTTT.

The chain carries TRBV29-1 and TRBJ2-7, with D possibly matching TRBD2 (6 bases). From germline, CDR1 is SQVTM and CDR2 ANQGSEA. This CDR3 contains 14 residues. The V and J ends lost 8 bases and 2 bases respectively, with 19 bases between them. CDR3 region: CSFSAEGKAYEQYF. The DNA for the CDR3 is TGCAGCTTCTCGGCGGAGGGAAAAGCCTACGAGCAGTACTTC.

J is TRBJ1-2 and V is TRBV7-8; D might be TRBD1 (5 bases). Germline assignment: CDR1 SGHVS and CDR2 FQNEAQ. The V and J ends lost 0 bases and 3 bases respectively, with 8 bases between them. The CDR3 runs to 14 residues. CDR3 protein: CASSLAGGYYGYTF. As DNA, the CDR3 is TGTGCCAGCAGCTTAGCCGGGGGGTACTATGGCTACACCTTC. Drawing the rest from reference TRBV7-8 and TRBJ1-2, the complete variable domain is GAGVSQSPRYKVAKRGQDVALRCDPISGHVSLFWYQQALGQGPEFLTYFQNEAQLDKSGLPSDRFFAERPEGSVSTLKIQRTQQEDSAVYLCASSLAGGYYGYTFGSGTRLTVV.

This chain links TRBV18 with TRBJ1-5, with 9 bases aligning to TRBD1. With V trimmed by 5 bases and J by 6 bases, 8 bases remained unmatched. The CDR3 extends over 15 amino acids. Germline lookup yields CDR1 KGHSH and CDR2 LQKENI. The CDR3: CASSSGTGFGQPQHF. The CDR3 DNA follows: TGTGCCAGCTCATCCGGGACAGGGTTTGGTCAGCCCCAGCATTTT.

The chain recombines TRBV2 with TRBJ2-7; either TRBD1 or TRBD2 may supply D (5 bases each). The V gene lost 1 base and the J gene lost 7 bases, with 8 bases spanning the gap. The germline V gene encodes CDR1 SNHLY and CDR2 FYNNEI. The CDR3 spans 12 residues. The CDR3 region has the DNA TGTGCCAGCAGTGAAGTTTGGGGGGAGCAGTACTTC. This codes for CASSEVWGEQYF. The complete variable domain, with remaining parts taken from reference TRBV2 and TRBJ2-7, reads EPEVTQTPSHQVTQMGQEVILRCVPISNHLYFYWYRQILGQKVEFLVSFYNNEISEKSEIFDDQFSVERPDGSNFTLKIRSTKLEDSAMYFCASSEVWGEQYFGPGTRLTVT.

This rearrangement joins TRBV7-3 to TRBJ2-7; 8 nucleotides align to TRBD1. Germline trimming cut 5 bases from V and 2 bases from J; bases unmatched to any gene: 8. Germline lookup yields CDR1 SGHTA and CDR2 FQGTGA. This CDR3 has 15 residues. CDR3 protein: CASSPGTGGAYEQYF. Written as DNA, the CDR3 is TGTGCCAGCAGCCCGGGGACAGGAGGGGCCTACGAGCAGTACTTC.

The gene calls are TRBV6-6 and TRBJ1-5; D unclear. In germline, CDR1 is MNHNY, CDR2 SVGAGI (reference sequence). V was shortened by 6 bases and J by 0 bases, with 3 bases between the two germline ends. CDR3 length equals 12 residues. The CDR3 DNA sequence: TGTGCCAGCAGGGATAGCAATCAGCCCCAGCATTTT. Amino acid sequence: CASRDSNQPQHF.

This clone has more than one count but fewer than ten. This chain uses TRBV27 with TRBJ2-1; D is perhaps TRBD1 (5 bases). Germline loops: CDR1 MNHEY, CDR2 SMNVEV (reference sequence). The CDR3 sequence is 14 residues long. Trimming removed 6 bases from V and 7 bases from J, with 16 bases in between. The CDR3 DNA follows: TGTGCCAGCAGATCAGGATTCCCAGGGAATGAGCAGTTCTTC. The encoded protein is CASRSGFPGNEQFF.

The chain couples TRBV6-1 to TRBJ1-1, with a possible D match to TRBD1 (5 bases). This CDR3 has 13 residues. Germline CDR1 reads MNHNS; CDR2 reads SASEGT. Trimming took 4 bases from V and 3 from J, leaving 9 bases between them. CDR3: CASSATGDTEAFF. For the CDR3, the DNA is TGTGCCAGCAGTGCCACGGGGGACACTGAAGCTTTCTTT.

The chain joins TRBV11-3 to TRBJ2-2; 7 bases agree with TRBD1. The trim removed 5 bases at V and 6 bases at J, leaving 3 bases unmatched. The length of the CDR3 is 13 residues. Germline V CDR1 and CDR2: SGHNT, YENEEA. In nucleotides, the CDR3 is TGTGCCAGCAGCAAGACAGGGTCCGGGGAGCTGTTTTTT. Protein sequence: CASSKTGSGELFF.